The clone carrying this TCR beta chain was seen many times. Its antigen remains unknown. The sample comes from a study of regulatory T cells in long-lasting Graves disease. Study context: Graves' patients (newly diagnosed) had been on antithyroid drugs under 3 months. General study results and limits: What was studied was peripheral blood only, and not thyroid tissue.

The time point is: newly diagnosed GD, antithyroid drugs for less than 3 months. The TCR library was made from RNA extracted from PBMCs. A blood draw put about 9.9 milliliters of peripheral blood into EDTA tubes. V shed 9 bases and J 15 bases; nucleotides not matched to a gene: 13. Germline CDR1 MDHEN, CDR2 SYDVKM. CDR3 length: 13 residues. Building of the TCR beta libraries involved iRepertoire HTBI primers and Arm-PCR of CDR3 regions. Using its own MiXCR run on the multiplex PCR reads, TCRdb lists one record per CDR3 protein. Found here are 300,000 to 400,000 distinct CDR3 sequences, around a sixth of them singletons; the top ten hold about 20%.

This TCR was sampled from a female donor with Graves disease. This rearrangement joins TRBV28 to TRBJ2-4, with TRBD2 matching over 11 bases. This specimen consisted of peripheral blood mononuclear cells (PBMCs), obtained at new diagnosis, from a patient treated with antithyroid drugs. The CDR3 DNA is TGTGCCAGTCAGGGGACTAGCGGAGAAATGGGGTACTTC. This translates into CASQGTSGEMGYF.